Following are 19 T cell receptor beta chains from one sample sequenced in a study of shared clonotypes between healthy human individuals. CD8 cells classed as naive were CD45RO-negative and positively selected for CCR7, excluding terminally differentiated effector memory CD45RA+ cells. Generated by immunoSEQ multiplex PCR, the TCRdb table keeps only in-frame clones and is missing some. The profile shows roughly 2.1 million clones, about 92% of them singletons. The sequencing input was naive CD8+ T cells from PBMCs. These receptors all stem from a man younger than 35 in good health. Some clones in this sample may be carry-over from other donors' samples.

V gene TRBV14 combines with J gene TRBJ2-7, with D perhaps matching TRBD1 (6 bases). CDR3 length equals 13 residues. The V end lost 5 bases, the J end lost 3 bases, and 11 bases lay between the germline ends. Germline CDR1 and CDR2: SGHDN and FVKESK. CDR3 bases: TGTGCCAGCAGCTCGACAGGTAGCTACGAGCAGTACTTC. It translates to CASSSTGSYEQYF.

The gene calls are TRBV7-9 and TRBJ2-5; 7 positions match TRBD2. Trimming at V came to 5 bases and at J to 3 bases, leaving 15 bases not matched to a gene. Germline V gene lookup returns CDR1 SEHNR and CDR2 FQNEAQ (reference sequence). The CDR3 contains 17 residues. The CDR3 here is CASSAQTGTITEETQYF. CDR3 bases: TGTGCCAGCAGCGCACAAACCGGGACTATAACTGAAGAGACCCAGTACTTC.

This chain connects TRBV5-1 to TRBJ1-2, with D uncertain. Germline V CDR1 and CDR2: SGHRS, YFSETQ. This CDR3 spans 13 amino acids. Trimming took 0 bases from V and 8 from J, leaving 11 bases between them. As DNA, the CDR3 is TGCGCCAGCAGCTTGGGCGCAGCCGGCGGCTACACCTTC. Its protein product is CASSLGAAGGYTF.

The chain couples TRBV19 to TRBJ2-7; D not certain. Germline V gene sequence: CDR1 LNHDA, CDR2 SQIVND (reference sequence). CDR3 size: 14 residues. V lost 4 bases to trimming and J lost 3 bases, with 13 bases between them. The CDR3 DNA is TGTGCCAGTAGTAATCTTCGACTGTTCTACGAGCAGTACTTC. This gives the protein CASSNLRLFYEQYF.

This sequence joins TRBV6-5 and TRBJ2-7; possibly TRBD1 or TRBD2 for D (5 bases each). The CDR3 spans 16 residues. CDR1 and CDR2 (germline): MNHEY, SVGAGI. Trimming pared 0 bases from V and 1 base from J, leaving 13 bases between. This CDR3 reads CASSYSRGVVSYEQYF. The CDR3 coding sequence is TGTGCCAGCAGTTACTCGAGAGGGGTCGTGTCCTACGAGCAGTACTTC.

The gene calls are TRBV5-1 and TRBJ2-7, with D hard to call. Between the trimmed V and J ends, which lost 2 bases and 7 bases, there was a span of 19 bases. This CDR3 comprises 15 residues. Germline V gene data show CDR1 as SGHRS and CDR2 as YFSETQ. The DNA of the CDR3 is TGCGCCAGCAGCTTCGAACAAACAAGGGCAGAGGAGCAGTACTTC. Translated: CASSFEQTRAEEQYF.

For this clone: The same CDR3 arises from other DNA sequences in this sample as well. This chain links TRBV6-5 with TRBJ1-1; D gene uncertain. The CDR3 loop spans 14 amino acids. Germline V gives CDR1 MNHEY, CDR2 SVGAGI. V was cut by 0 bases and J by 2 bases, with 7 bases left in between. The CDR3 protein is CASSYSPRNTEAFF. CDR3 sequence (DNA): TGTGCCAGCAGTTACTCGCCGAGAAACACTGAAGCTTTCTTT.

CDR3 amino acids: CASRKIPGYEQYF. In DNA, the CDR3 is TGTGCCAGCAGGAAGATACCGGGCTACGAGCAGTACTTC. V gene TRBV28 combines with J gene TRBJ2-5; D not resolved. The J call is uncertain, as TRBJ2-7 better fits the DNA end. The CDR3 has 13 residues. CDR1 and CDR2 (germline): MDHEN, SYDVKM.

The V gene is TRBV19, the J gene TRBJ2-7; 7 bases line up with TRBD1. V lost 5 bases and J lost 2; bases outside the gene matches: 9. There are 15 residues in the CDR3. Per the germline V gene, CDR1 is LNHDA and CDR2 is SQIVND (reference sequence). The CDR3 DNA reads as TGTGCCAGTAGTTGGTATGCCGGGACAGCCTACGAGCAGTACTTC. Its protein product is CASSWYAGTAYEQYF.

This clone has a single count. The CDR3 loop reads CASSGVARTQNYNEQFF. The CDR3 nucleotides are TGTGCCAGCAGCGGGGTCGCGAGGACTCAAAACTACAATGAGCAGTTCTTC. This chain joins TRBV13 and TRBJ2-1; D may be TRBD2 (5 bases). Trimming pared 5 bases from V and 3 bases from J, leaving 20 bases between. CDR1 is PRHDT, CDR2 FYEKMQ, per germline (reference sequence). The CDR3 totals 17 residues.

V is TRBV7-9 and J is TRBJ2-3; D is unresolved. Germline CDR1 and CDR2: SEHNR and FQNEAQ (reference sequence). The V gene lost 5 bases and the J gene lost 6 bases, with 6 bases spanning the gap. The CDR3 is 11 amino acids. In DNA, the CDR3 is TGTGCCAGCAGCCCCATGGATACGCAGTATTTT. Protein product: CASSPMDTQYF.

The chain combines TRBV11-3 with TRBJ2-1; the D is unclear. Between the trimmed V and J ends, which lost 1 base and 9 bases, there was a span of 13 bases. Germline lookup yields CDR1 SGHNT and CDR2 YENEEA. CDR3 length: 14 residues. CDR3 sequence reads: CASSLAWEDGEQFF. CDR3 coding DNA: TGTGCCAGCAGCTTAGCTTGGGAAGACGGTGAGCAGTTCTTC.

The J gene is TRBJ1-1, the V gene TRBV7-9; TRBD1 matches at 9 bases. The junction had 14 bases not matched to a gene; V was cut back by 5 bases and J by 13 bases. In germline, CDR1 is SEHNR, CDR2 FQNEAQ (reference sequence). CDR3 length: 14 amino acids. CDR3 region: CASSAAGGQGAHFF. The CDR3 DNA is TGTGCCAGCAGCGCCGCGGGGGGACAGGGAGCCCATTTCTTT. Filled out from reference TRBV7-9 and TRBJ1-1, the complete variable domain reads DTGVSQNPRHKITKRGQNVTFRCDPISEHNRLYWYRQTLGQGPEFLTYFQNEAQLEKSRLLSDRFSAERPKGSFSTLEIQRTEQGDSAMYLCASSAAGGQGAHFFGQGTRLTVV.

The chain links TRBV4-1 to TRBJ2-7, with TRBD1 as a possible D gene (5 bases). The length of the CDR3 is 15 residues. CDR1 and CDR2 from the germline V gene are MGHRA and YSYEKL. Trimming cost V 0 bases and J 6 bases, with 15 bases left between them. In DNA form, the CDR3 reads TGCGCCAGCAGCCAAGATGGAGCAGGGCTGAGCGAGCAGTACTTC. Amino acid sequence: CASSQDGAGLSEQYF.

This chain links TRBV29-1 with TRBJ2-3; TRBD2 aligns across 9 bases. The CDR3 is 17 amino acids. Per the germline V gene, CDR1 is SQVTM and CDR2 is ANQGSEA. V was clipped by 7 bases and J by 4 bases; unmatched bases: 18. CDR3 amino acids: CSGALFGSGRKADTQYF. Written as DNA, the CDR3 is TGCAGCGGGGCACTGTTCGGGAGCGGGAGGAAGGCAGATACGCAGTATTTT.

The chain joins TRBV7-8 to TRBJ2-7; 9 nucleotides line up with TRBD1. The CDR3 totals 20 residues. Germline values: CDR1 SGHVS, CDR2 FQNEAQ. V shed 5 bases and J 2 bases; nucleotides not matched to a gene: 22. The CDR3 reads CASSLFILPGTGKTAYEQYF. The CDR3 DNA follows: TGTGCCAGCAGCCTCTTCATACTTCCAGGGACAGGGAAAACGGCCTACGAGCAGTACTTC.

This clone was observed once. The chain has TRBV9 and TRBJ2-7; 7 positions agree with TRBD1. In germline, CDR1 is SGDLS, CDR2 YYNGEE. The ends lost 0 bases at V and 5 bases at J; junction bases unmatched: 8. CDR3 size: 15 residues. CDR3 sequence reads: CASSVGTGWGNEQYF. In DNA, the CDR3 is TGTGCCAGCAGCGTAGGGACAGGCTGGGGGAACGAGCAGTACTTC.

V and J are TRBV5-6 and TRBJ2-1; 10 bases are a match to TRBD2. From germline, CDR1 is SGHDT and CDR2 YYEEEE. This CDR3 has 17 residues. J lost 4 bases, V lost 3 bases, and 10 bases had no gene match. The CDR3 region has the DNA TGTGCCAGCAGCTCCCTAAGCGGGAGGGCCTCGTACAATGAGCAGTTCTTC. Translated: CASSSLSGRASYNEQFF.

This rearrangement joins TRBV7-9 to TRBJ1-2, with 7 bases fitting TRBD1. The V gene's germline CDR1 is SEHNR and CDR2 FQNEAQ (reference sequence). This CDR3 spans 17 amino acids. J was trimmed by 5 bases and V by 5 bases; bases with no gene match: 17. The CDR3 sequence: CASSTTGGGQKPYGYTF. The DNA for the CDR3 is TGTGCCAGCAGCACCACCGGGGGGGGACAGAAACCATATGGCTACACCTTC.